Sequencing of this TCR beta chain was carried out in a study of early T cells in non-severe SARS-CoV-2 infection. About the study: Unpaired chains resulted from sequencing bulk RNA of unsorted whole blood.

Of note for this clonotype: Its antigen remains unidentified.

CDR3 size: 13 residues. Trimming removed 5 bases from V and 8 bases from J, with 15 bases in between. Looked up from germline, CDR1 is SEHNR and CDR2 is FQNEAQ (reference sequence). Study-level results: Matching with VDJdb favored anti-spike CD8 responses (missing private and CD4 specificities).

The TCR library protocol was used to attach unique molecular identifiers. These identifiers were attached to individual cDNA molecules. TCRdb re-called the 5' RACE reads through MiXCR, storing one row per CDR3 protein. The sample lists around 84,000 distinct CDR3 sequences, more than 9% occurring once. The sample consisted of whole blood, taken at baseline. The V call is TRBV7-9, the J call TRBJ1-2; D gene uncertain. The clonotype originates from an adult who was a healthcare worker with PCR-confirmed SARS-CoV-2 infection or an uninfected control (not recorded which). CDR3 sequence: CASSADEAEGYTF. The CDR3 DNA reads TGTGCCAGCAGCGCGGATGAGGCGGAGGGCTACACCTTC.